Sequencing of this T cell receptor (beta chain) was carried out in a study of T cells after yellow fever vaccination. This CDR3 has 16 residues. Per the germline V gene, CDR1 is MNHEY and CDR2 is SVGAGI. With V trimmed by 6 bases and J by 1 base, 9 bases remained unmatched. Findings and limits, study-wide: Repertoires sorted by FACS could include abundant clonotypes that are contaminants from the bulk population. Across the CD4 and CD8 compartments, a small share of clonotypes was present in both.

A remark on this clonotype: Its antigen is not identified.

The authors made TCR cDNA by 5'RACE template switching, adding a universal primer site and UMIs. TCRdb reprocessed the 5' RACE reads with MiXCR, giving one entry per CDR3 protein. The table records approximately 610,000 distinct CDR3 sequences, roughly a sixth of them present only once. The sequencing used PBMCs, collected more than 4 days after the first yellow fever vaccination. The gene calls are TRBV6-5 and TRBJ2-1; 7 bases agree with TRBD2. This TCR was recovered from a man aged 18 to 29 who received the YFV17D yellow fever vaccine. The CDR3 region is CASRFTSVDSYNEQFF. DNA of the CDR3: TGTGCCAGCAGATTCACTAGCGTGGATTCCTACAATGAGCAGTTCTTC.